This T cell receptor beta chain appears in the sequencing data of a study of cytomegalovirus exposure and HLA in healthy donors. Study findings and constraints: Solely CMV serostatus was available to characterize immune exposure. Sequencing depth across donors, presence/absence analyses assumed, was roughly uniform. The listing of 160 or so TCR beta chains classed them as cytomegalovirus-associated.

This CDR3 is 15 amino acids long. From germline, CDR1 is SSHAT and CDR2 FNYEAQ (reference sequence). With regard to this clone: Its antigen is not known. One junction end does not reproduce the germline sequence, and a read error may be involved.

Primers for the PCR totalled 60 Vbeta and 13 Jbeta. This table comes from immunoSEQ multiplex PCR, and its TCRdb copy is limited to in-frame clones, with some not included. The sample has roughly 140,000 clones; around three quarters are singletons. Sequencing was done on a sample of PBMCs. The rearrangement links TRBV7-7 to TRBJ2-5; 11 nucleotides match TRBD2. This TCR was recovered from a woman aged 40-49 years in good health and CMV-seropositive. The CDR3 here is CASSLAGGPLETQYF. The CDR3 DNA reads as TGTGCTAGCAGCTTAGCGGGAGGGCCCTTGGAGACCCAGTACTTC.